Below are 11 T cell receptor beta chains sequenced from a single sample in a study of cytomegalovirus exposure and HLA in healthy donors. The PCR was carried out with 60 Vbeta primers and 13 Jbeta primers. Generated by immunoSEQ multiplex PCR, the TCRdb table keeps only in-frame clones and is missing some. The sample's table shows 25,000 to 35,000 clones. Sequencing used PBMCs. The receptors stem from a man aged 35-49 years in good health and CMV-seronegative.

The V and J genes are TRBV6-6 and TRBJ1-1; 7 positions agree with TRBD1. There are 16 residues in the CDR3. In germline, CDR1 is MNHNY, CDR2 SVGAGI (reference sequence). V dropped 0 bases and J dropped 0; count of bases not matched to a gene: 4. CDR3 DNA sequence: TGTGCCAGCAGTTACTCGGGACAGAAAATGAACACTGAAGCTTTCTTT. Protein: CASSYSGQKMNTEAFF.

The chain links TRBV5-1 to TRBJ1-5; tentatively, D is TRBD1 (5 bases). Trimming shortened V by 7 bases and J by 2 bases, and 22 bases separated the two germline ends. The CDR3 is 17 residues long. The germline V gene encodes CDR1 SGHRS and CDR2 YFSETQ. The DNA for the CDR3 is TGCGCCAGCGTCCCGGCGGTGGGGGGACGGGGCAATCAGCCCCAGCATTTT. Its protein product is CASVPAVGGRGNQPQHF. Full variable domain (remainder filled in from reference TRBV5-1 and TRBJ1-5): KAGVTQTPRYLIKTRGQQVTLSCSPISGHRSVSWYQQTPGQGLQFLFEYFSETQRNKGNFPGRFSGRQFSNSRSEMNVSTLELGDSALYLCASVPAVGGRGNQPQHFGDGTRLSIL.

V usage is TRBV5-1 and J usage is TRBJ2-1; D gene unclear. The CDR3 has 16 amino acids. V lost 0 bases to trimming and J lost 0 bases, with 10 bases between them. The germline V gene has CDR1 SGHRS and CDR2 YFSETQ. CDR3 protein: CASSLGAALSYNEQFF. The CDR3 DNA follows: TGCGCCAGCAGCTTGGGAGCCGCCCTCTCCTACAATGAGCAGTTCTTC.

This chain connects TRBV2 to TRBJ2-2; D is unresolved. Trimming took 4 bases from V and 7 from J, leaving 7 bases between them. Germline values: CDR1 SNHLY, CDR2 FYNNEI. This CDR3 has 12 residues. CDR3 DNA sequence: TGTGCCAGCAGTGGCTCGGGCGGGGAGCTGTTTTTT. Encoded protein: CASSGSGGELFF.

V is TRBV5-6 and J is TRBJ2-7; 10 bases are shared with TRBD1. CDR3 length: 14 amino acids. Unmatched junction bases numbered 8, after V lost 7 bases and J lost 4 bases. Germline values: CDR1 SGHDT, CDR2 YYEEEE. The CDR3 DNA sequence: TGTGCCAGCCAGACAGGGGGCATTGAATACGAGCAGTACTTC. Encoded protein: CASQTGGIEYEQYF.

The rearrangement links TRBV9 to TRBJ2-1; D is possibly TRBD1 (7 bases). Germline V CDR1 and CDR2: SGDLS, YYNGEE. The length of the CDR3 is 13 residues. V shed 4 bases and J shed 6 bases, with 11 bases lying between them. Written as DNA, the CDR3 is TGTGCCAGCAGCATCCAGGGGGGCAATGAGCAGTTCTTC. The encoded protein is CASSIQGGNEQFF.

The chain's CDR3 is CSVAPLASGTDTQYF. The CDR3 region has the DNA TGCAGCGTTGCCCCTTTGGCTAGCGGGACAGATACGCAGTATTTT. V is TRBV29-1 and J is TRBJ2-3, with 8 bases aligning to TRBD2. V lost 4 bases to trimming and J lost 3 bases; unmatched junction nucleotides: 9. This CDR3 is built from 15 residues. Germline V gene lookup returns CDR1 SQVTM and CDR2 ANQGSEA.

Comments on this clone: The same CDR3 also results from other DNA sequences found in this sample. The chain has TRBV30 and TRBJ1-5, with TRBD1 identical over 7 bases. Germline V gene lookup returns CDR1 GTSNPN and CDR2 SVGIG (reference sequence). The length of the CDR3 is 13 residues. V lost 2 bases and J lost 4; bases outside the gene matches: 2. As DNA, the CDR3 is TGTGCCTGGAGTCGACAGGGAAATCAGCCCCAGCATTTT. Translation: CAWSRQGNQPQHF.

This chain uses TRBV6-5 with TRBJ2-1; D unclear. V lost 3 bases to trimming and J lost 0 bases, with 9 bases between them. The CDR3 sequence is 15 residues long. Germline V CDR1 and CDR2: MNHEY, SVGAGI. CDR3 coding DNA: TGTGCCAGCAGTTATGCGGAGACCTCCTACAATGAGCAGTTCTTC. Translating gives CASSYAETSYNEQFF.

The gene calls are TRBV19 and TRBJ1-2; a possible D gene is TRBD1 (6 bases). Germline CDR1 LNHDA, CDR2 SQIVND (reference sequence). V was trimmed by 3 bases and J by 2 bases, leaving 10 bases between them. The CDR3 is 14 amino acids. The CDR3 here is CASSIQGKNYGYTF. CDR3 nucleotides: TGTGCCAGTAGTATCCAGGGGAAGAACTATGGCTACACCTTC.

The chain combines TRBV19 with TRBJ1-5; TRBD1 matches at 7 bases. The ends lost 4 bases at V and 10 bases at J; junction bases unmatched: 10. The CDR3 totals 14 residues. The germline gives CDR1 LNHDA, CDR2 SQIVND (reference sequence). The CDR3 here is CASSKQGPDKPQHF. The CDR3 DNA follows: TGTGCCAGTAGTAAACAGGGGCCCGATAAACCCCAGCATTTT.